A selection of T cell receptor beta chains follows, all from one sample in a study of shared clonotypes between healthy human individuals. Measured with immunoSEQ multiplex PCR; TCRdb has only the in-frame clones, and not every one. The table has more than 2 million clones, approximately 96% seen once. Sample: naive CD4+ T cells sorted from blood. The receptors shown here come from a young man in good health. Both conserved end residues are part of each CDR3. The D gene is left open where the match is weak. Size values are once, few and many counts, or a class for expanded clones, and some rows have none.

clone_size	d_call	v_call	j_call	cdr3_aa	cdr3_nt
-	-	TRBV5-3	TRBJ2-5	CARSLGQIQETQYF	TGTGCCAGAAGCTTGGGGCAGATCCAAGAGACCCAGTACTTC
-	TRBD1	TRBV5-4	TRBJ2-6	CASSAGGQVPVSGANVLTF	TGTGCCAGCAGCGCAGGGGGACAGGTCCCCGTCTCTGGGGCCAACGTCCTGACTTTC
-	-	TRBV6-6	TRBJ1-4	CASSSGFGEKLFF	TGTGCCAGCAGTTCAGGGTTCGGTGAAAAACTGTTTTTT
-	-	TRBV6-6	TRBJ2-1	CASSASGDTNEQFF	TGTGCCAGCAGTGCTTCGGGAGATACCAATGAGCAGTTCTTC
-	-	TRBV27	TRBJ1-5	CASSRGDDNQPQHF	TGTGCCAGCAGCCGGGGAGACGACAATCAGCCCCAGCATTTT
-	-	TRBV4-1	TRBJ1-6	CASRNPSRELGSPLHF	TGCGCCAGCAGGAATCCCTCCAGGGAGTTGGGGTCACCCCTCCACTTT
-	-	TRBV7-9	TRBJ2-2	CASSRGPGGELFF	TGTGCCAGCAGCCGGGGGCCAGGCGGGGAGCTGTTTTTT
-	-	TRBV6-1	TRBJ1-5	CASSEAGLGGNQPQHF	TGTGCCAGCAGTGAAGCCGGTCTGGGGGGCAATCAGCCCCAGCATTTT
once	TRBD1	TRBV2	TRBJ1-3	CASSEQGALYSGNTIYF	TGTGCCAGCAGTGAACAGGGGGCACTCTACTCCGGAAACACCATATATTTT
once	TRBD2	TRBV4-3	TRBJ2-3	CASSQGTGGPVDTQYF	TGCGCCAGCAGCCAAGGAACGGGAGGGCCGGTAGATACGCAGTATTTT
-	-	TRBV5-6	TRBJ1-5	CASSLEGSGNQPQHF	TGTGCCAGCAGCTTGGAGGGGAGTGGCAATCAGCCCCAGCATTTT
once	-	TRBV7-2	TRBJ2-7	CASSSLPSSYEQYF	TGTGCCAGCAGCTCGCTCCCTAGCTCCTACGAGCAGTACTTC
-	-	TRBV4-1	TRBJ2-4	CASSQGERAPKNIQYF	TGCGCCAGCAGCCAAGGGGAGCGGGCACCCAAAAACATTCAGTACTTC
-	TRBD2	TRBV19	TRBJ2-7	CASSITTYIGAGKSEQYF	TGTGCCAGTAGTATTACAACGTATATCGGAGCGGGAAAGTCCGAGCAGTACTTC
-	TRBD2	TRBV5-4	TRBJ2-2	CATWTSGRGNTGELFF	TGTGCCACCTGGACTAGCGGGAGGGGGAACACCGGGGAGCTGTTTTTT
-	TRBD1	TRBV7-7	TRBJ2-2	CASRAGTGTGELFF	TGTGCTAGCCGCGCCGGGACAGGAACCGGGGAGCTGTTTTTT
-	-	TRBV11-3	TRBJ2-7	CASSLDGRSYEQYF	TGTGCCAGCAGCTTAGATGGCCGTTCCTACGAGCAGTACTTC
-	TRBD2	TRBV2	TRBJ2-3	CASTQIAGATDTQYF	TGTGCCAGCACCCAAATAGCGGGAGCGACAGATACGCAGTATTTT
-	TRBD1	TRBV6-5	TRBJ1-5	CASRAGTGGNQPQHF	TGTGCCAGCAGAGCCGGGACAGGGGGAAATCAGCCCCAGCATTTT
-	-	TRBV20-1	TRBJ2-1	CSASRGNEQFF	TGCAGTGCCAGCCGGGGGAATGAGCAGTTCTTC
-	-	TRBV28	TRBJ2-7	CASRLDPSTEQYF	TGTGCCAGCAGGTTGGACCCGTCCACCGAGCAGTACTTC
-	-	TRBV7-9	TRBJ1-4	CASSLAEINEKLFF	TGTGCCAGCAGCTTAGCGGAAATTAATGAAAAACTGTTTTTT
once	-	TRBV19	TRBJ2-7	CASSIASVGQYEQYF	TGTGCCAGTAGTATCGCGTCCGTGGGGCAGTACGAGCAGTACTTC
-	TRBD2	TRBV18	TRBJ2-5	CASSPGLGGETQYF	TGTGCCAGCTCACCGGGACTAGGGGGGGAGACCCAGTACTTC
-	TRBD2	TRBV5-1	TRBJ2-5	CASSPWTSSIQETQYF	TGCGCCAGCAGCCCCTGGACTAGCTCTATCCAAGAGACCCAGTACTTC
-	-	TRBV5-1	TRBJ1-2	CASSLAGGYGYTF	TGCGCCAGCAGCTTGGCGGGGGGCTATGGCTACACCTTC
-	TRBD2	TRBV4-1	TRBJ2-7	CASSQPTGPRGRDEQYF	TGCGCCAGCAGCCAGCCGACCGGGCCACGGGGGAGGGACGAGCAGTACTTC
-	-	TRBV5-1	TRBJ1-1	CASSPQPIGTEAFF	TGCGCCAGCAGTCCCCAGCCTATCGGCACTGAAGCTTTCTTT